This T cell receptor (beta chain) comes out of a study of blood T cells in healthy people across ages. Findings and limits, study-wide: For the donors, CMV status was unknown and possibly confounded expanded clonotype changes.

The CDR3 has 15 amino acids. Germline values: CDR1 SGHDT, CDR2 YYEEEE. With V trimmed by 4 bases and J by 2 bases, 7 bases remained unmatched. Sample-barcoded 5' priming and a J-beta primer mix drove a second PCR of about 6 to 12 cycles. TCRdb passed the 5' RACE reads through MiXCR, listing each CDR3 protein once. The data show fewer than 900,000 distinct CDR3 sequences, about 42% seen once. In the case of this clonotype: What it recognizes is unknown.

The V and J genes are TRBV5-6 and TRBJ1-2; TRBD1 matches at 8 bases. The clonotype comes from a woman aged 55-69 years in good health. The sample consisted of blood. In DNA form, the CDR3 reads TGTGCCAGCAGCCTGGGGGACAGGCGGAACTATGGCTACACCTTC. Its translation: CASSLGDRRNYGYTF.